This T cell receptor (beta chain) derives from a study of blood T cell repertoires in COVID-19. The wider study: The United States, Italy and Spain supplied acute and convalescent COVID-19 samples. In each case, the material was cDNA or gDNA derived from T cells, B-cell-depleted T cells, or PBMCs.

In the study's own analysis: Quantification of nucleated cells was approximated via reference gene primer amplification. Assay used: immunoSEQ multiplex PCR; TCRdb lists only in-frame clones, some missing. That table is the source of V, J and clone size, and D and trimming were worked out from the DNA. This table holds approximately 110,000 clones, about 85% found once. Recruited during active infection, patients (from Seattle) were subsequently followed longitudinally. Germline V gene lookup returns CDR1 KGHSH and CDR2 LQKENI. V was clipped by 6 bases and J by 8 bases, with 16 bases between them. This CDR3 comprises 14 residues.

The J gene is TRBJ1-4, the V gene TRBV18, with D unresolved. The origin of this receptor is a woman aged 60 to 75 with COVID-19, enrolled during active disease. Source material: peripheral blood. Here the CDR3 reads CASSRGGEGEKLFF. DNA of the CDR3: TGTGCCAGCTCGCGAGGCGGGGAAGGGGAAAAACTGTTTTTT.